This T cell receptor (beta chain) was sequenced for a study of Tregs in tolerant kidney transplant recipients. Germline V gene sequence: CDR1 KGHSH, CDR2 LQKENI. V dropped 3 bases and J dropped 3; count of bases not matched to a gene: 16. The CDR3 is made up of 18 amino acids. Mixed chimerism was transient after nonmyeloablative marrow transplants from related graft donors. TCRdb's copy holds only in-frame clones and misses some; the assay was immunoSEQ multiplex PCR. The table lists about 81,000 clones, 91% of them singletons. The sequencing used CD4+ T cells from blood (PBMCs), collected 24 months after the transplant. The genes are TRBV18 and TRBJ1-1, with 7 bases aligning to TRBD1. The source is a human patient who received a combined kidney and bone marrow transplant. Some T cells may originate from the graft donor. CDR3 DNA: TGTGCCAGCTCACCCCGTTTGTCAGGGGGTTACCGCGACACTGAAGCTTTCTTT. This gives the protein CASSPRLSGGYRDTEAFF.